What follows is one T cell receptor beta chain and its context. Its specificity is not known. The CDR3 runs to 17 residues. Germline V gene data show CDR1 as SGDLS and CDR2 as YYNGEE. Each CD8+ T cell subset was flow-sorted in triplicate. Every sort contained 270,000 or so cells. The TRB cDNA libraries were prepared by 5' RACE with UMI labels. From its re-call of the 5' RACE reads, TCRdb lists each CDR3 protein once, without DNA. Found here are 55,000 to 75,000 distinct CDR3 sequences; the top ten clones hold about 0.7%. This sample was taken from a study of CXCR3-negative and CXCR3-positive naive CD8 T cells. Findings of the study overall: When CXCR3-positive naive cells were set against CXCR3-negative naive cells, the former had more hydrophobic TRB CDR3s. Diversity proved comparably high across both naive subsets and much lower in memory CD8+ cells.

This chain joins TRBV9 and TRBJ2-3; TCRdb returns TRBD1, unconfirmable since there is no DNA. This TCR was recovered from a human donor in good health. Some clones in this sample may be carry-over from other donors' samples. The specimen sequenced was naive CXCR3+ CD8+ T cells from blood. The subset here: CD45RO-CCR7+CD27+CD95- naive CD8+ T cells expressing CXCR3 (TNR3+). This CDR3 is CASSVGSGELSTDTQYF.